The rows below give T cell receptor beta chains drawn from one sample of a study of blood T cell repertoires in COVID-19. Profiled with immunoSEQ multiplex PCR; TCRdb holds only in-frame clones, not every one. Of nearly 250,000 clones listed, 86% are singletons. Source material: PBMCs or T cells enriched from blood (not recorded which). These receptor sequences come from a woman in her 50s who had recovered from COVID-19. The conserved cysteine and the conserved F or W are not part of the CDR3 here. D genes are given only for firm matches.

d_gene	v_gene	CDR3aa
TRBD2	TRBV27	ASRLMGGFAGELF
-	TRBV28	ASTRRGANYGYT
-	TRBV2	ASSETRGGGYT
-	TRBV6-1	ASSEARSNYGYT
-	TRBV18	ASSPRESMADTQY
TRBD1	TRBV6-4	ASSDRTGEGYT
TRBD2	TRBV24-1	ATSDQLAGPNEQY
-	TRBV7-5	ARSFPGYRETEAF
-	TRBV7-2	ASSPTPRGNTGELF
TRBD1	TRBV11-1	ASTKQGVETQY
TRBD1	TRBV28	ASRTGREVMGNQPQH
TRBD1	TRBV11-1	ASSPNRGKNIQY
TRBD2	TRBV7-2	ASSARRGGSYEQY
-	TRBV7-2	ASSSGPYNSPLH
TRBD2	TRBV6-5	ASTELAGGRNEQF
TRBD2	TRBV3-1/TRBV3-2	ASRGLATGEQY
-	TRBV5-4	ASSLGLVSHEQY
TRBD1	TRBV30	AWQQGAPTEAF
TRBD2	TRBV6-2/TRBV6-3	ASSRTGLAAYEQY
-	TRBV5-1	ASSLEQGLAGANVLT
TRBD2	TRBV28	ASLTAGGQRTDTQY
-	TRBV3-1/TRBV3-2	ASSQVFREGQETQY
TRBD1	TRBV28	ASRERPGTGVNYGYT
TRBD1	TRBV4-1	ASSQYRGHRTYEQY
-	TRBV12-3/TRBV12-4	ASSQIGELF
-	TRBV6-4	ASSDGRRGNEKLF
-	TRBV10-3	ATSPGANEQY
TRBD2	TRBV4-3	ASSQEGTSGLGYEQF
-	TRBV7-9	ASSLGQAVYEQY
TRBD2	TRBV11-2	ASSYGLAGATDTQY
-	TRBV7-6	ASSDTVAEETQY
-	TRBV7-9	ASSLGQEETQY
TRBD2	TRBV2	ASTFGAGVSTDTQY
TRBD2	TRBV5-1	ASSVGTSGGRYLTSQNIQY
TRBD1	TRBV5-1	ASGPGTGFNEKLF
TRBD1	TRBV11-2	ASSRPGTGFGANVLT
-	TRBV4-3	ASSQLVSYGYT
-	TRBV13	ASLIRGFYGYT
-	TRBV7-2	ASSLVVGGARNYGYT
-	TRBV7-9	ASSLNPGDVDEQY
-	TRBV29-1	SVEDAGSAGELF
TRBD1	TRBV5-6	ASSEYRGLLRQPQH
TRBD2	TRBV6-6	ASSASGRARWQF
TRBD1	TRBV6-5	ASSYASGTDNSPLH
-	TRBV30	AWSVRNSRVNTDTQY
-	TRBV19	ASSIWVGKWRGNQPQH
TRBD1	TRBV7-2	ASSPRQGAMDEQF
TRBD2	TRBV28	ASRTSGGNTGELF
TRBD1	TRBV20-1	SAGQGTEQY
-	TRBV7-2	ASARGQNTEAF
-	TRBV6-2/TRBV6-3	ASSPGTFYWNTEAF
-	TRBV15	ATSRDKGVGQPQH
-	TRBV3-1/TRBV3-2	ASSQRGGRSYGYT